This T cell receptor (beta chain) was retrieved from a study of T cells in Graves' hyperthyroidism and ophthalmopathy. Broader study findings: In validation, the model predicted ophthalmopathy. These predictions came a median about 6 months before onset. Most expanded thyroid clonotypes above 0.001 also appeared in blood.

Patients having uncontrolled infection, another autoimmune disease, pregnancy or lactation were not included. Clinical symptoms, serum thyroxine and TRAb, thyroid ultrasound and orbital computed tomography together formed the diagnostic basis. The V end lost 5 bases, the J end lost 5 bases, and 7 bases lay between the germline ends. This CDR3 contains 12 residues. Germline loops: CDR1 LNHDA, CDR2 SQIVND (reference sequence). Researchers amplified the TCR beta CDR3 regions from RNA transcripts. The HTBI primer set served for first-round RT-PCR of the TCR CDR3. TCRdb fed the multiplex PCR reads into MiXCR, producing one record per CDR3 protein. The data hold approximately 600,000 distinct CDR3 sequences, with approximately 15% observed a single time. As regards this clonotype: The antigen is not known.

V usage is TRBV19 and J usage is TRBJ1-3; D gene ambiguous. The TCR sequence derives from a woman aged 18 to 35 with Graves' ophthalmopathy. What was sequenced was blood. CDR3 protein: CASSRLRNTIYF. Here the CDR3 DNA reads TGTGCCAGTAGTCGACTCCGAAACACCATATATTTT.